This T cell receptor beta chain was recovered during a study of memory CD4+ T cells and cytomegalovirus serostatus. Turning to the study itself: Of the healthy Belgian adults, fewer than 10 were CMV seropositive and 20 to 30 seronegative.

This clone turned up a few times. The sort gate was single viable CD3+CD4+CD8-CD45RO+ cells for memory CD4+ T cells. Donors' CMV status reflects serum IgG against pp150, pp28, p38, p52. In the authors' methods: Out-of-frame sequences were removed, leaving about 2.2 million distinct TCRbeta sequences. Only in-frame clones appear in the TCRdb table, and some are missing; sequencing was by immunoSEQ multiplex PCR. Clone size and V and J calls were adopted from that table, with D and trimming inferred from the DNA. The sample lists about 82,000 clones; 80% were seen once. The sequence was obtained from an adult in good health and CMV-seronegative. The sequenced sample was memory CD4+ T cells from blood.

This CDR3 is CASSERGTEAFF. The CDR3 nucleotides are TGCGCCAGCAGTGAGCGTGGAACTGAAGCTTTCTTT. This chain links TRBV10-1 with TRBJ1-1; the D is unclear. V was clipped by 2 bases and J by 5 bases, with 6 bases between them. The CDR3 sequence is 12 residues long. Germline CDR1 is WNHNN and CDR2 is SYGVQD (reference sequence).